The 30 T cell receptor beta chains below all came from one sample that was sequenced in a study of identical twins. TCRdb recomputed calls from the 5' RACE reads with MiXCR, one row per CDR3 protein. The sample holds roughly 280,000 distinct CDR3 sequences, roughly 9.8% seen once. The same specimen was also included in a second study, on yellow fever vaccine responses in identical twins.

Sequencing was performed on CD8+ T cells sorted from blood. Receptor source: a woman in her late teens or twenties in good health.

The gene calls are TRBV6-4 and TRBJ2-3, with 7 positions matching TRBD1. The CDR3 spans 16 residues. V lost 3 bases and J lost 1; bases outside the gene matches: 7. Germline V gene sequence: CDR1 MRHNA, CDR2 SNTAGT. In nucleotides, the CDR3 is TGTGCCAGCAGTGATCGAGACAGGGACGGCACAGATACGCAGTATTTT. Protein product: CASSDRDRDGTDTQYF.

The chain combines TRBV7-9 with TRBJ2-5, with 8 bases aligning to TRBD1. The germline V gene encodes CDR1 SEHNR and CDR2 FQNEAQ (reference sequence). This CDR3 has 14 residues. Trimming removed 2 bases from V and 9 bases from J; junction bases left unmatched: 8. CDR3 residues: CASSLPSGGEAQYF. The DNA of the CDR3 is TGTGCCAGCAGCTTACCGTCAGGGGGCGAGGCCCAGTACTTC.

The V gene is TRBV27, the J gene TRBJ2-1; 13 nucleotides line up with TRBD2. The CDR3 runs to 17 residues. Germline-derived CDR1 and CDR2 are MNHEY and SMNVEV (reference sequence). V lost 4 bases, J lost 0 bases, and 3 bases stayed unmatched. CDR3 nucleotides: TGTGCCAGCAGTTACGGGACTAGCGGGGTCTCCTACAATGAGCAGTTCTTC. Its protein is CASSYGTSGVSYNEQFF.

This chain's CDR3 is CASSPQDNYNEQFF. DNA for the CDR3: TGTGCCAGCTCACCCCAGGACAACTACAATGAGCAGTTCTTC. This rearrangement joins TRBV18 to TRBJ2-1; TRBD1 might be the D (5 bases). Trimming removed 3 bases at V and 3 bases at J, with 9 bases between. The CDR3 runs 14 residues. Germline-derived CDR1 and CDR2 are KGHSH and LQKENI.

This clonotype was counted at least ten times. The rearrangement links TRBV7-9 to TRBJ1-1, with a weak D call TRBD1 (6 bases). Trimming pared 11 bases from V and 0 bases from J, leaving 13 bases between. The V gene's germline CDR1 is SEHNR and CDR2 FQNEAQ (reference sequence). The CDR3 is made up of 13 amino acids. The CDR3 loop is CAGTQGLNTEAFF. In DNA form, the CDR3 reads TGTGCCGGCACACAGGGATTGAACACTGAAGCTTTCTTT.

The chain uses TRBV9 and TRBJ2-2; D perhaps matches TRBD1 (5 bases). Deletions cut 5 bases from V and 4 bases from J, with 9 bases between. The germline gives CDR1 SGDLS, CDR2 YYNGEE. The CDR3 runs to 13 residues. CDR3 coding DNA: TGTGCCAGCAGAGACAGTACCACCGGGGAGCTGTTTTTT. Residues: CASRDSTTGELFF. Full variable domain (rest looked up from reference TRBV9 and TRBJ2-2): DSGVTQTPKHLITATGQRVTLRCSPRSGDLSVYWYQQSLDQGLQFLIQYYNGEERAKGNILERFSAQQFPDLHSELNLSSLELGDSALYFCASRDSTTGELFFGEGSRLTVL.

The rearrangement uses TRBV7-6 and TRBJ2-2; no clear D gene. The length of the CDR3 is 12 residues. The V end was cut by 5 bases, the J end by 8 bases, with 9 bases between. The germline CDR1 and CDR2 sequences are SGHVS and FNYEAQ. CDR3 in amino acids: CASSGFPGELFF. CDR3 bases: TGTGCCAGCAGCGGGTTTCCTGGGGAGCTGTTTTTT.

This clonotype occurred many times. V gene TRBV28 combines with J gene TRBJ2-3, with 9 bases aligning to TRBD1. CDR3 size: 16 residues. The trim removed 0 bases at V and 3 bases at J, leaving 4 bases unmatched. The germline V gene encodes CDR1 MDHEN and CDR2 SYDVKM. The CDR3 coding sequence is TGTGCCAGCAGTTTATGGGGACAGGGCCAAACAGATACGCAGTATTTT. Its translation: CASSLWGQGQTDTQYF.

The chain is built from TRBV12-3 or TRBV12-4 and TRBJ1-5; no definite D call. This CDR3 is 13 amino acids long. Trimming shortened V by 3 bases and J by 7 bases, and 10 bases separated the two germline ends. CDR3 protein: CASSFGNGQPQHF. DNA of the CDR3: TGTGCCAGCAGTTTTGGGAACGGCCAGCCCCAGCATTTT.

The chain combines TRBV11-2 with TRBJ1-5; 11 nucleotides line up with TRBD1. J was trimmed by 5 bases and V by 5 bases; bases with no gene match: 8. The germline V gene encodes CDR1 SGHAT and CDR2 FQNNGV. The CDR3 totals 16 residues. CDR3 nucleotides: TGTGCCAGCAGCGACCGAGGACAGGGGGCGCATCAGCCCCAGCATTTT. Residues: CASSDRGQGAHQPQHF. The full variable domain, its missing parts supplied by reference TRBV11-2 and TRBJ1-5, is EAGVAQSPRYKIIEKRQSVAFWCNPISGHATLYWYQQILGQGPKLLIQFQNNGVVDDSQLPKDRFSAERLKGVDSTLKIQPAKLEDSAVYLCASSDRGQGAHQPQHFGDGTRLSIL.

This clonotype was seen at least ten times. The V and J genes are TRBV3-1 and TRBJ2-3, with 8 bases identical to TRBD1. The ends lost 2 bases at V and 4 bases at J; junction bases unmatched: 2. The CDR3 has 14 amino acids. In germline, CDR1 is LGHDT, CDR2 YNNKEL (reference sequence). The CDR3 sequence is CASSQQGAPDTQYF. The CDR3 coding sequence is TGTGCCAGCAGCCAACAGGGGGCTCCAGATACGCAGTATTTT.

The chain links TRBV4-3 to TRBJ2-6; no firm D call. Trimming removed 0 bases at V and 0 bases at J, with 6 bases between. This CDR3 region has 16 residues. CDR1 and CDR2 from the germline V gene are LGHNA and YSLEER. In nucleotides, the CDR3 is TGCGCCAGCAGCCAAGAGGCAGGCTCTGGGGCCAACGTCCTGACTTTC. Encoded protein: CASSQEAGSGANVLTF.

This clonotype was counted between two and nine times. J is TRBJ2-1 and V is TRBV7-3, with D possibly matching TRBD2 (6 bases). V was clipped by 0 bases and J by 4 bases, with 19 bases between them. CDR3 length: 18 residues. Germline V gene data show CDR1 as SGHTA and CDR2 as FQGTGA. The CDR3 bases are TGTGCCAGCAGCTTAACGTCCTGGGGGGTAAACTCTTACAATGAGCAGTTCTTC. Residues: CASSLTSWGVNSYNEQFF. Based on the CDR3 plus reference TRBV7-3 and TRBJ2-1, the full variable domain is GAGVSQTPSNKVTEKGKYVELRCDPISGHTALYWYRQSLGQGPEFLIYFQGTGAADDSGLPNDRFFAVRPEGSVSTLKIQRTERGDSAVYLCASSLTSWGVNSYNEQFFGPGTRLTVL.

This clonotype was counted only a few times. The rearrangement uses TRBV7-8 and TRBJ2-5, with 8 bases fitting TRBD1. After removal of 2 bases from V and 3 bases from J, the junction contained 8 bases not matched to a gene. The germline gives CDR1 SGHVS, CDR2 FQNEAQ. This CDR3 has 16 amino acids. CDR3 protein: CASSLLIRQGKETQYF. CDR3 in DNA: TGTGCCAGCAGCTTATTAATACGACAGGGGAAAGAGACCCAGTACTTC. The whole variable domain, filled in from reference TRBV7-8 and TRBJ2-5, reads GAGVSQSPRYKVAKRGQDVALRCDPISGHVSLFWYQQALGQGPEFLTYFQNEAQLDKSGLPSDRFFAERPEGSVSTLKIQRTQQEDSAVYLCASSLLIRQGKETQYFGPGTRLLVL.

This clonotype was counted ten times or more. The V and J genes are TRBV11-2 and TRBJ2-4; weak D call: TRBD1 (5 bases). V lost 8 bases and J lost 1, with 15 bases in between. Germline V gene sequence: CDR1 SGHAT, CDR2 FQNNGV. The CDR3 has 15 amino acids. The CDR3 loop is CASGPWGPAKNIQYF. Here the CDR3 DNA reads TGTGCCAGCGGCCCGTGGGGCCCTGCCAAAAACATTCAGTACTTC.

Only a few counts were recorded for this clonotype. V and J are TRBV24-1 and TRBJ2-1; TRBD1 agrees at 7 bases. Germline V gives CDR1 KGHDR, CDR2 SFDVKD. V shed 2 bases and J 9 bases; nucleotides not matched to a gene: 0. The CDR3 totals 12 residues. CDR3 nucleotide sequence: TGTGCCACCAGTGATTACAGGGGTGAGCAGTTCTTC. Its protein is CATSDYRGEQFF.

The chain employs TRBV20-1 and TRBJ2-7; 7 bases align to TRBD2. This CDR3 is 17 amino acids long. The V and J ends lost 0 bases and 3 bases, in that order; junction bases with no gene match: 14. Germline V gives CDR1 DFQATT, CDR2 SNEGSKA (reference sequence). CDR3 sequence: CSARDLQGTNLLYEQYF. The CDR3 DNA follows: TGCAGTGCTAGAGATCTCCAAGGGACTAACCTCCTCTACGAGCAGTACTTC.

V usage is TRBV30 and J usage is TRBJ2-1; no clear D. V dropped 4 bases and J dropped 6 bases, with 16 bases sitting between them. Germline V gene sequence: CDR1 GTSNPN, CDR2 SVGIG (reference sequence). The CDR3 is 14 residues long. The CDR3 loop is CAWNWMDGSNEQFF. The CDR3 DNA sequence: TGTGCCTGGAATTGGATGGACGGTTCCAATGAGCAGTTCTTC.

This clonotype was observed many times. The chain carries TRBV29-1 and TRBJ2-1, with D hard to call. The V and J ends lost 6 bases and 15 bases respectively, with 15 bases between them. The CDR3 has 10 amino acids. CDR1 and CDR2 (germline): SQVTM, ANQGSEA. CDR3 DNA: TGCAGCGTGCCGGGCCTTCCCCCGTTCTTC. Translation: CSVPGLPPFF.

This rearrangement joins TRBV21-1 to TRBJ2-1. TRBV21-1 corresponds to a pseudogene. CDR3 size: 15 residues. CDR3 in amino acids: CASSTGQRDYNEQFF. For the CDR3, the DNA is TGTGCCAGCAGCACCGGCCAGCGTGATTACAATGAGCAGTTCTTC.

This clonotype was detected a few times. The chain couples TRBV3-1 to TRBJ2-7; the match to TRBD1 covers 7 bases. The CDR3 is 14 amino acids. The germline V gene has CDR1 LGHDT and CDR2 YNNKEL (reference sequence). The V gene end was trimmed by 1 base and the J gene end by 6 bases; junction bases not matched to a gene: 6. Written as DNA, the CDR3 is TGTGCCAGCAGCCAAGGAAGGGGGCTGGGCGAGCAGTACTTC. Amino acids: CASSQGRGLGEQYF.

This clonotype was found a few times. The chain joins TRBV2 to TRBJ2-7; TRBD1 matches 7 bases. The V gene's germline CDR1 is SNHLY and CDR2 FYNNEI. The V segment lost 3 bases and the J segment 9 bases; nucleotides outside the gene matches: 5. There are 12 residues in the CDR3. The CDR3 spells CASSETGLWQYF. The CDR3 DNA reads TGTGCCAGCAGTGAGACAGGGCTGTGGCAGTACTTC.

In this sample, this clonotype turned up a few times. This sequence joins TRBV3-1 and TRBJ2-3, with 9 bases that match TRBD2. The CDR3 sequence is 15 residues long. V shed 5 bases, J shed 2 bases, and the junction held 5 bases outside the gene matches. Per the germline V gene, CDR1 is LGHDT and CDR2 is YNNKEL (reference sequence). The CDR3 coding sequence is TGTGCCAGCAGCAAGGGACTAGCCTTCACAGATACGCAGTATTTT. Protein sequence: CASSKGLAFTDTQYF.

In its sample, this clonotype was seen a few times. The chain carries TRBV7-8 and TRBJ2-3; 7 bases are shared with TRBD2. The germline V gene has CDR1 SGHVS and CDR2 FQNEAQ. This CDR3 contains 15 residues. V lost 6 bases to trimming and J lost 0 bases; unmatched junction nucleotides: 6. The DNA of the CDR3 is TGTGCCAGCAGACAACTAGCGTTTAGCACAGATACGCAGTATTTT. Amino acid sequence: CASRQLAFSTDTQYF.

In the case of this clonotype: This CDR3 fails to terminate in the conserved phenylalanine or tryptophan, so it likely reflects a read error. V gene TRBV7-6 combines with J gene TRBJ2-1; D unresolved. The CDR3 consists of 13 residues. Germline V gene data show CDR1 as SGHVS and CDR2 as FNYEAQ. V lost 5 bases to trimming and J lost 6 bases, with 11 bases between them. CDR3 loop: CASSPGRFNEQFL. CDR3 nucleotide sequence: TGTGCCAGCAGCCCTGGACGCTTCAATGAGCAGTTCCTC.

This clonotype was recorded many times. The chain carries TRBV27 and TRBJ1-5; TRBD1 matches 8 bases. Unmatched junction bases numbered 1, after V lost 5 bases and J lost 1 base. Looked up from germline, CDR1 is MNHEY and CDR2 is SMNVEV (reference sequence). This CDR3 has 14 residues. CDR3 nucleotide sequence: TGTGCCAGCAGTCACAGGGGGAGCAATCAGCCCCAGCATTTT. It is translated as CASSHRGSNQPQHF.

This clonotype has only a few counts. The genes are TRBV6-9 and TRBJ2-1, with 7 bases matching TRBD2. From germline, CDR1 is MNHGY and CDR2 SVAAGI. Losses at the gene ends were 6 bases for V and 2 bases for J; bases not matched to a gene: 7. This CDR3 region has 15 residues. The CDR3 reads CASSHTSATYNEQFF. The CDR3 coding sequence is TGTGCCAGCAGCCACACTAGCGCGACCTACAATGAGCAGTTCTTC.

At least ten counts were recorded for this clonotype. The CDR3 sequence is CSSLGAGVGTYEQYF. In DNA, the CDR3 is TGCAGTTCCCTCGGGGCGGGAGTTGGCACCTACGAGCAGTACTTC. V usage is TRBV20-1 and J usage is TRBJ2-7; 7 bases are a match to TRBD2. Germline values: CDR1 DFQATT, CDR2 SNEGSKA (reference sequence). J lost 2 bases, V lost 8 bases, and 15 bases had no gene match. The CDR3 loop spans 15 amino acids.

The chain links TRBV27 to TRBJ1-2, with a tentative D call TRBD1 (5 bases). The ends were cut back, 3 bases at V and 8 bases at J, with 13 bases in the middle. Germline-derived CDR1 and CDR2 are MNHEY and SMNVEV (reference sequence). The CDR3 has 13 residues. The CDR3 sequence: CASSFKSGDGYTF. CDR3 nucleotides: TGTGCCAGCAGTTTCAAGTCGGGGGACGGCTACACCTTC.

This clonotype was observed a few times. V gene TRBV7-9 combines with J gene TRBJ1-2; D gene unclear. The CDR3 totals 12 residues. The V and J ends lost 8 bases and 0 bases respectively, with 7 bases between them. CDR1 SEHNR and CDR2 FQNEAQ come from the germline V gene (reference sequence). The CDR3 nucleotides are TGTGCCAGCTCTGGAGCTAACTATGGCTACACCTTC. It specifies CASSGANYGYTF.